This T cell receptor (beta chain) was sequenced for a study of molecular identifiers for immune sequencing clone quantification. At the level of the study: Sequencing covered four of five parts into which replicate RNA from about 20,000 or 100,000 naive CD8 cells was split. The study's findings and limits: Clones with over 20 RNA copies captured over 98% of effector molecules but under 1% of naive ones.

This clonotype was counted at least ten times. Its matching antigen is unknown. Naive CD8 T cell sorting was performed on the CD8+CD4-CCR7+CD45RA+ phenotype. CDR3 length: 16 residues. Per germline, CDR1 MNHNS and CDR2 SASEGT. The ends were cut back, 4 bases at V and 1 base at J, with 17 bases in the middle. TCRdb called the PCR reads again in MiXCR, with one record for every CDR3 protein. This table holds fewer than 30,000 distinct CDR3 sequences, about a sixth found once. The rearrangement joins TRBV6-1 to TRBJ2-7; D gene ambiguous. The sequenced sample consisted of naive CD8+ T cells from blood, with Jurkat cell RNA spiked in. The subset is: FACS-sorted CD8+CD4-CCR7+CD45RA+ naive T cells. The TCR originated in a human donor in good health. Some libraries in this study had Jurkat cell RNA spiked in. As DNA, the CDR3 is TGTGCCAGCAGTGCCCGAGAGCAGGAGAGATCCTACGAGCAGTACTTC. Residues: CASSAREQERSYEQYF.